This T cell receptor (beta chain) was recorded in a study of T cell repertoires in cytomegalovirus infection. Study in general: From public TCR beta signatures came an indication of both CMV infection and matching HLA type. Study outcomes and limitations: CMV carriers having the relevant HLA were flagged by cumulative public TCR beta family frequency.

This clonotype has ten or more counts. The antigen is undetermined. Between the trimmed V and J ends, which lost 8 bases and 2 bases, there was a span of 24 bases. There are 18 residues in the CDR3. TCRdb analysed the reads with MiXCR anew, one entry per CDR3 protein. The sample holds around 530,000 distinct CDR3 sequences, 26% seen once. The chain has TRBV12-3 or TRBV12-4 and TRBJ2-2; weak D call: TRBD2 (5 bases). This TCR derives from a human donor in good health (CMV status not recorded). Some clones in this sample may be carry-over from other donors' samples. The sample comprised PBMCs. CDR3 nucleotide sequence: TGTGCCAGCTCAAAACCCCCCCTCACTAGATTTAACACCGGGGAGCTGTTTTTT. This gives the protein CASSKPPLTRFNTGELFF.